The 10 T cell receptor beta chains reported below all come from one sample, sequenced in a study of blood T cell repertoires in COVID-19. Generated by immunoSEQ multiplex PCR, the TCRdb table keeps only in-frame clones and is missing some. The sample has 95,000 to 100,000 clones; 70% to 85% are singletons. Material for sequencing was peripheral blood. These receptor sequences come from a woman aged 60-70 years with acute or convalescent COVID-19.

The genes are TRBV5-1 and TRBJ2-3; TRBD2 agrees at 11 bases. CDR1 and CDR2 (germline): SGHRS, YFSETQ. The V and J ends lost 7 bases and 2 bases, in that order; junction bases with no gene match: 9. The length of the CDR3 is 16 residues. CDR3 region: CASGRGTSGVTDTQYF. CDR3 sequence (DNA): TGCGCCAGCGGGCGAGGGACTAGCGGAGTCACAGATACGCAGTATTTT.

V is TRBV6-2 or TRBV6-3 and J is TRBJ2-3; possible D gene TRBD1, 6 bases. Germline V CDR1 and CDR2: MNHEY, SVGEGT. The V end was cut by 0 bases, the J end by 0 bases, with 10 bases between. The CDR3 spans 16 residues. CDR3: CASSYSPGESTDTQYF. The CDR3 DNA reads TGTGCCAGCAGTTACTCGCCAGGGGAAAGCACAGATACGCAGTATTTT.

The chain joins TRBV5-5 to TRBJ1-4, with 7 bases matching TRBD1. The CDR3 is 16 residues long. V was clipped by 4 bases and J by 6 bases; unmatched bases: 12. Germline loops: CDR1 SGHKS, CDR2 YYEKEE (reference sequence). CDR3 nucleotides: TGTGCCAGCAGCCTTCGGGGACAGACAGGAGATGAAAAACTGTTTTTT. Translated: CASSLRGQTGDEKLFF.

A word on this clone: Different DNA sequences within this sample yield the same CDR3. V usage is TRBV6-1 and J usage is TRBJ1-5; TRBD1 might be the D (6 bases). Germline V gene lookup returns CDR1 MNHNS and CDR2 SASEGT. The CDR3 is 14 residues long. The ends were cut back, 2 bases at V and 6 bases at J, with 11 bases in the middle. CDR3 nucleotides: TGTGCCAGCAGTGAAAGGGGGGGAGGTCAGCCCCAGCATTTT. Its protein product is CASSERGGGQPQHF.

The J gene is TRBJ2-2, the V gene TRBV6-5; D not resolved. V shed 11 bases and J shed 2 bases, with 9 bases lying between them. The CDR3 spans 12 residues. Germline values: CDR1 MNHEY, CDR2 SVGAGI. The chain's CDR3 is CAAEANTGELFF. The DNA of the CDR3 is TGTGCCGCAGAGGCAAACACCGGGGAGCTGTTTTTT.

V gene TRBV5-1 combines with J gene TRBJ1-2, with 7 bases identical to TRBD1. Germline trimming cut 5 bases from V and 6 bases from J; bases unmatched to any gene: 7. This CDR3 is 13 amino acids long. The germline CDR1 and CDR2 sequences are SGHRS and YFSETQ. CDR3 sequence: CASRRDRDHGYTF. The DNA of the CDR3 is TGCGCCAGCAGACGCGACAGGGACCATGGCTACACCTTC.

The V gene is TRBV9, the J gene TRBJ2-3, with D possibly matching TRBD1 (5 bases). V was clipped by 0 bases and J by 1 base, with 15 bases between them. The CDR3 totals 17 residues. Germline CDR1 reads SGDLS; CDR2 reads YYNGEE. The DNA for the CDR3 is TGTGCCAGCAGCGTAGGCCGTCAGGGCGGACGCACAGATACGCAGTATTTT. Translated: CASSVGRQGGRTDTQYF.

The chain couples TRBV5-1 to TRBJ1-3, with unresolved D. This CDR3 is 14 amino acids long. Germline CDR1 SGHRS, CDR2 YFSETQ. Between the trimmed V and J ends, which lost 0 bases and 1 base, there was a span of 5 bases. The CDR3 sequence: CASSLGVSGNTIYF. As DNA, the CDR3 is TGCGCCAGCAGCTTGGGAGTGTCTGGAAACACCATATATTTT.

The V gene is TRBV14, the J gene TRBJ1-1; D gene uncertain. CDR1 is SGHDN, CDR2 FVKESK, per germline. Trimming shortened V by 2 bases and J by 8 bases, and 6 bases separated the two germline ends. This CDR3 has 11 residues. For the CDR3, the DNA is TGTGCCAGCAGCCAACGCCTAGAAGCTTTCTTT. Its translation is CASSQRLEAFF.

This rearrangement joins TRBV7-9 to TRBJ2-7; 13 bases fit TRBD2. Trimming took 0 bases from V and 7 from J; bases not matched to a gene: 9. The V gene's germline CDR1 is SEHNR and CDR2 FQNEAQ (reference sequence). The CDR3 length is 17 residues. Here the CDR3 reads CASSLATTSGGPGEQYF. CDR3 nucleotides: TGTGCCAGCAGCTTAGCGACGACTAGCGGGGGGCCAGGGGAGCAGTACTTC.